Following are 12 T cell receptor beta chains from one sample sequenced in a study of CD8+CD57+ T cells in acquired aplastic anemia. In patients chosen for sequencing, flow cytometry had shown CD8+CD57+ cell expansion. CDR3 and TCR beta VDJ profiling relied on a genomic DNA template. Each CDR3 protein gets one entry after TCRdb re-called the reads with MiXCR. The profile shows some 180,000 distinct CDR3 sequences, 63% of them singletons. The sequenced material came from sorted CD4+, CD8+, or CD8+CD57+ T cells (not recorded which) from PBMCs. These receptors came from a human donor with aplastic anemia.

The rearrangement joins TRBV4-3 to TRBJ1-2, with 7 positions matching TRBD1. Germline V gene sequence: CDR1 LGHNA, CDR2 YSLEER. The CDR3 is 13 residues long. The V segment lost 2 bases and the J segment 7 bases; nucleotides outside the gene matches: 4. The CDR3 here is CASSQQTGAGYTF. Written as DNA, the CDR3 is TGCGCCAGCAGCCAACAAACAGGGGCTGGCTACACCTTC.

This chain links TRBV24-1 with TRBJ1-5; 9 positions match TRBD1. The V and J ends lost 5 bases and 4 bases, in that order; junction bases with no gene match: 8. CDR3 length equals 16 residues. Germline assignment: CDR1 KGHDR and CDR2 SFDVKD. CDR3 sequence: CATSGGQGRLNQPQHF. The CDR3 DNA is TGTGCCACCAGTGGGGGACAGGGCCGCCTTAATCAGCCCCAGCATTTT.

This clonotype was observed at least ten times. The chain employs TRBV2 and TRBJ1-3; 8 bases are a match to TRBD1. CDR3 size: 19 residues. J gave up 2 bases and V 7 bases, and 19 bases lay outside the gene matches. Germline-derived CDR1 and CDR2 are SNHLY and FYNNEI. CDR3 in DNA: TGTGCCAGCAATCCTCAATTTGGACAGGGTGTTGGAGCTGGAAACACCATATATTTT. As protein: CASNPQFGQGVGAGNTIYF. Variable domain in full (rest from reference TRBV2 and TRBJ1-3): EPEVTQTPSHQVTQMGQEVILRCVPISNHLYFYWYRQILGQKVEFLVSFYNNEISEKSEIFDDQFSVERPDGSNFTLKIRSTKLEDSAMYFCASNPQFGQGVGAGNTIYFGEGSWLTVV.

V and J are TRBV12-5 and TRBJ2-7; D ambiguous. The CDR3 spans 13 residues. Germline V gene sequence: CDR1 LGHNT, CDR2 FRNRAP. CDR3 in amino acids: CASSSIMDPEQYF. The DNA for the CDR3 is TGTGCCAGCAGCTCCATCATGGACCCCGAGCAGTACTTC. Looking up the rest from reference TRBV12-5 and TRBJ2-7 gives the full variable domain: DARVTQTPRHKVTEMGQEVTMRCQPILGHNTVFWYRQTMMQGLELLAYFRNRAPLDDSGMPKDRFSAEMPDATLATLKIQPSEPRDSAVYFCASSSIMDPEQYFGPGTRLTVT.

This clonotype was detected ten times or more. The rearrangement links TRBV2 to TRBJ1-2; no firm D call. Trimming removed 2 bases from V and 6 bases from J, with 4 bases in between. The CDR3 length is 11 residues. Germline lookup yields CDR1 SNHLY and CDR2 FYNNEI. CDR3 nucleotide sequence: TGTGCCAGCAGTGAAATGGATGGCTACACCTTC. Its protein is CASSEMDGYTF.

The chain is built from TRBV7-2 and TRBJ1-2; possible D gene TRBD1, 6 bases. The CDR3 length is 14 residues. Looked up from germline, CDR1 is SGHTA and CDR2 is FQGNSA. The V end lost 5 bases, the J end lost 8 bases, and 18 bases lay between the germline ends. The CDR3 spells CASSQRGGRSGYTF. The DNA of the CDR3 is TGTGCCAGCAGCCAGCGTGGGGGCCGGAGCGGCTACACCTTC.

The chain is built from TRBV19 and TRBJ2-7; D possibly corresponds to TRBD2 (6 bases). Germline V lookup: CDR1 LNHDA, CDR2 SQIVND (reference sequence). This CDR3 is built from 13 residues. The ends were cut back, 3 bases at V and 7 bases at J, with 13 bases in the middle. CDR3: CASSMIEGGEQYF. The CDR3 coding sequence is TGTGCCAGTAGTATGATAGAGGGAGGAGAGCAGTACTTC.

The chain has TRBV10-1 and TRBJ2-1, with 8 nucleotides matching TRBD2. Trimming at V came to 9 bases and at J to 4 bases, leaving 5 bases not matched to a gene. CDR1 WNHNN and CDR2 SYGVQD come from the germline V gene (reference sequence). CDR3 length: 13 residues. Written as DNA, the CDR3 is TGCGCCAGTGGGGGGACTAGATACAATGAGCAGTTCTTC. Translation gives CASGGTRYNEQFF.

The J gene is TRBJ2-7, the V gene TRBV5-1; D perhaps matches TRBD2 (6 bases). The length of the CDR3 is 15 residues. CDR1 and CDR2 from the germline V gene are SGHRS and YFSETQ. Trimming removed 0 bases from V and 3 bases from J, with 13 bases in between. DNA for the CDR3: TGCGCCAGCAGCTTGGAGCCTGGCGGGAACTACGAGCAGTACTTC. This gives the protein CASSLEPGGNYEQYF.

CDR3 in amino acids: CAISESTGIGTEAFF. CDR3 in DNA: TGTGCCATCAGTGAGTCGACAGGCATTGGTACTGAAGCTTTCTTT. This chain connects TRBV10-3 to TRBJ1-1; D might be TRBD1 (6 bases). The CDR3 is made up of 15 amino acids. Trimming left V 0 bases short and J 5 bases short, with 13 bases between. Germline V gene sequence: CDR1 ENHRY, CDR2 SYGVKD.

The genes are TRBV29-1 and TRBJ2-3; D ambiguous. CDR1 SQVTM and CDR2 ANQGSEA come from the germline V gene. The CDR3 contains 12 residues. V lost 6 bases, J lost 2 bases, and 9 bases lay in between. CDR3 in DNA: TGCAGCGTCTCAGACCCCACAGATACGCAGTATTTT. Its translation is CSVSDPTDTQYF.

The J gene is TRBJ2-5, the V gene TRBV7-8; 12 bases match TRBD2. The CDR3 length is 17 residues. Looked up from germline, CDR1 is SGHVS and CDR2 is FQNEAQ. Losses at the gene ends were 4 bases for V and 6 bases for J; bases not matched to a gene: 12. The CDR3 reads CASSSPTSGRFGQTQYF. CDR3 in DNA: TGTGCCAGCAGCTCACCGACTAGCGGGAGATTCGGTCAGACCCAGTACTTC.